This TCR beta chain was documented in a study of shared clonotypes between healthy human individuals. Regarding the study as a whole: The donor pool, a small one, limited the genetic and exposure-history diversity represented. The expectation was that sequencing depth would affect clonotype sharing among donors. Naive CD4 clonotypes were shared across several donors at 4.5% to 6.5%.

Replicate PCRs for sorted subsets used approximately 190 ng DNA; this equaled 25,000 to 30,000 T cell genomes. Here immunoSEQ multiplex PCR was the method, and the copy in TCRdb shows in-frame clones only, minus some. The sample has 100,000 to 120,000 clones; approximately 70% are singletons. The CDR3 is 17 amino acids. V lost 4 bases and J lost 0, with 16 bases in between. CDR1 and CDR2 from the germline V gene are MDHEN and SYDVKM. This clone has only one observation. The antigen remains undetermined. The source of this sequence is a woman aged 30 to 39 in good health. This chain links TRBV28 with TRBJ1-3; a weak D match, TRBD1 (5 bases). Input material: memory CD8+ T cells sorted from blood. Noted subset: CD45RO+ cells pooled with CCR7-negative TemRA cells. CDR3 residues: CASSSSGGGYSGNTIYF. DNA of the CDR3: TGTGCCAGCAGTTCGTCCGGCGGGGGATACTCTGGAAACACCATATATTTT.